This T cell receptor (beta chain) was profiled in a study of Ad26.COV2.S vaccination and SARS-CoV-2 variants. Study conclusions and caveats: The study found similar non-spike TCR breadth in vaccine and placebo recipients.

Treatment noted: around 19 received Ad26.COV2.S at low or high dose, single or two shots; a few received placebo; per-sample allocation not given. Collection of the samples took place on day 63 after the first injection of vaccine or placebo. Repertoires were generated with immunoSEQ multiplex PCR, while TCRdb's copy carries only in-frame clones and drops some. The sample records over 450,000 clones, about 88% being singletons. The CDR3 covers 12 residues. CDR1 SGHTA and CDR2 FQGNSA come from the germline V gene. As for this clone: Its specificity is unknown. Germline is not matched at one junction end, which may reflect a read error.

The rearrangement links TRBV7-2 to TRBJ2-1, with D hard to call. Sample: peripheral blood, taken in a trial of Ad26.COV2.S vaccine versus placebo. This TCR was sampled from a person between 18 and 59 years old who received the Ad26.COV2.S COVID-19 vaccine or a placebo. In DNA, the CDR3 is TGTGCCAGCAGCTTAGCACCCCACTTACCACTCTTC. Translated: CASSLAPHLPLF.